The present TCR beta chain was sequenced within a study of T cell repertoires in cytomegalovirus infection. The CDR3 consists of 12 residues. Germline values: CDR1 MDHEN, CDR2 SYDVKM. J was trimmed by 7 bases and V by 6 bases; bases with no gene match: 4. This clonotype was detected ten times or more. TCRdb itself ran the reads through MiXCR, one entry per CDR3 protein. The data contain a few hundred thousand distinct CDR3 sequences, around a sixth of them seen just once; the ten biggest clones take up approximately 12%. The specimen sequenced was PBMCs. The chain links TRBV28 to TRBJ1-2, with 8 positions matching TRBD1. This TCR came from a human donor in good health (CMV status not recorded). Some clones in this sample may be carry-over from other donors' samples. For the CDR3, the DNA is TGTGCCAGCAGGACAGGGGCTATTGGCTACACCTTC. Translating gives CASRTGAIGYTF.